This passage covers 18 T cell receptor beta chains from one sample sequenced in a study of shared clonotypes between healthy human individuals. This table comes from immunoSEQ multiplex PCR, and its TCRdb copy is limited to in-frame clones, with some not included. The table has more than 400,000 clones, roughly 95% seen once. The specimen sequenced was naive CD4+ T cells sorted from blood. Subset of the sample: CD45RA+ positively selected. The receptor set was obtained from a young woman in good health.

This CDR3 reads CASRFRTGTRFTDTQYF. Here the CDR3 DNA reads TGTGCCAGCAGGTTTAGGACCGGGACTAGATTTACAGATACGCAGTATTTT. The rearrangement joins TRBV11-2 to TRBJ2-3; 8 bases match TRBD2. After removal of 6 bases from V and 3 bases from J, the junction contained 14 bases not matched to a gene. Germline CDR1 reads SGHAT; CDR2 reads FQNNGV. There are 17 residues in the CDR3. The entire variable domain, with the rest obtained from reference TRBV11-2 and TRBJ2-3, is as follows: EAGVAQSPRYKIIEKRQSVAFWCNPISGHATLYWYQQILGQGPKLLIQFQNNGVVDDSQLPKDRFSAERLKGVDSTLKIQPAKLEDSAVYLCASRFRTGTRFTDTQYFGPGTRLTVL.

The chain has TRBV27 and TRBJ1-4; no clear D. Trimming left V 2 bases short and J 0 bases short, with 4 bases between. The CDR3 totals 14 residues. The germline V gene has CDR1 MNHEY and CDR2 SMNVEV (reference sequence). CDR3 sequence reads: CASSLNPTNEKLFF. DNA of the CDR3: TGTGCCAGCAGTTTAAACCCAACTAATGAAAAACTGTTTTTT.

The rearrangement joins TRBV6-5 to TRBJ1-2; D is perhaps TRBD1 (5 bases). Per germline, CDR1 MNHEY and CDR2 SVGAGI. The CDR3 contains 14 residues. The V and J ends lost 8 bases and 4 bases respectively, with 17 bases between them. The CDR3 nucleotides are TGTGCCAGCGGGGACGGGCAGGAGATCTATGGCTACACCTTC. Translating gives CASGDGQEIYGYTF.

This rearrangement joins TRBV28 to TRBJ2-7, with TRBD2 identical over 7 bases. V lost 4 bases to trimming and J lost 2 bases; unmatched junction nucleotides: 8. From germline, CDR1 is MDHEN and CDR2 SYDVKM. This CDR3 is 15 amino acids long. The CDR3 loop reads CASSSQRGLTYEQYF. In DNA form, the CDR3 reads TGTGCCAGCAGTTCACAGCGGGGTCTGACCTACGAGCAGTACTTC.

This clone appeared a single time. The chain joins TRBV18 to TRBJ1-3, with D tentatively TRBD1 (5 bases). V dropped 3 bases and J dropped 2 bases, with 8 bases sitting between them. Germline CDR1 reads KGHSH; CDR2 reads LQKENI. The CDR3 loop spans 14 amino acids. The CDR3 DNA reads TGTGCCAGCTCACCTGCGGGGGCTGGAAACACCATATATTTT. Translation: CASSPAGAGNTIYF. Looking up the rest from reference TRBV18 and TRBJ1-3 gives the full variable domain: NAGVMQNPRHLVRRRGQEARLRCSPMKGHSHVYWYRQLPEEGLKFMVYLQKENIIDESGMPKERFSAEFPKEGPSILRIQQVVRGDSAAYFCASSPAGAGNTIYFGEGSWLTVV.

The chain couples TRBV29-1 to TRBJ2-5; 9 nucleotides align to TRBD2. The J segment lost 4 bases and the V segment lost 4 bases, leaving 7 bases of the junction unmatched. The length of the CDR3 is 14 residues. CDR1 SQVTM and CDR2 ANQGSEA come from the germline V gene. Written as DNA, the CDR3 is TGCAGCGTTGTGGGAGCGGGAGGACCAGAGACCCAGTACTTC. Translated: CSVVGAGGPETQYF.

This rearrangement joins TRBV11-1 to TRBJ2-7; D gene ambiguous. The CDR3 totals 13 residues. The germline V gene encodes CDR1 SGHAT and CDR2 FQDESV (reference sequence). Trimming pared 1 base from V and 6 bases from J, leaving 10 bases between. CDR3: CASSLGQVGEQYF. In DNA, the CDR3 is TGTGCCAGCAGCTTAGGGCAGGTTGGCGAGCAGTACTTC.

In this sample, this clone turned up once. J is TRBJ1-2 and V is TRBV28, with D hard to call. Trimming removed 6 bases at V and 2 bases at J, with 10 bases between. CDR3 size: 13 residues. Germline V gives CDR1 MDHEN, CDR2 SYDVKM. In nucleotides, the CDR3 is TGTGCCAGCAGGCTCCAAGAGAACTATGGCTACACCTTC. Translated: CASRLQENYGYTF.

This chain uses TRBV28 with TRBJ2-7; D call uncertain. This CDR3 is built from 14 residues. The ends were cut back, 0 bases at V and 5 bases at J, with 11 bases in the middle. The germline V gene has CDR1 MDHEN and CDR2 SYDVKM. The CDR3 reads CASSLWVGSHEQYF. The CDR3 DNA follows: TGTGCCAGCAGTTTATGGGTAGGGTCCCACGAGCAGTACTTC. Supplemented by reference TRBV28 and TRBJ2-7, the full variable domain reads DVKVTQSSRYLVKRTGEKVFLECVQDMDHENMFWYRQDPGLGLRLIYFSYDVKMKEKGDIPEGYSVSREKKERFSLILESASTNQTSMYLCASSLWVGSHEQYFGPGTRLTVT.

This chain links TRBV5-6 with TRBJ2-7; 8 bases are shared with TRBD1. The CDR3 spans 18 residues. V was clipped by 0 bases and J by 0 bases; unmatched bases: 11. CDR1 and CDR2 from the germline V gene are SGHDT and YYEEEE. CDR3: CASSLEGQASPSSYEQYF. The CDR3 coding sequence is TGTGCCAGCAGCTTGGAGGGACAGGCGTCACCGAGCTCCTACGAGCAGTACTTC. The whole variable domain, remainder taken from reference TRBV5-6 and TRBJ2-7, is DAGVTQSPTHLIKTRGQQVTLRCSPKSGHDTVSWYQQALGQGPQFIFQYYEEEERQRGNFPDRFSGHQFPNYSSELNVNALLLGDSALYLCASSLEGQASPSSYEQYFGPGTRLTVT.

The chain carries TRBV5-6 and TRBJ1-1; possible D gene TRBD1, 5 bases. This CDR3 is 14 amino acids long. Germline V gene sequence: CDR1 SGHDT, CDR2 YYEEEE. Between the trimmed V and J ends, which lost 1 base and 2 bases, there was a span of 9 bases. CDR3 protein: CASSLLDRNTEAFF. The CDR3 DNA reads TGTGCCAGCAGCTTGCTTGACAGAAACACTGAAGCTTTCTTT.

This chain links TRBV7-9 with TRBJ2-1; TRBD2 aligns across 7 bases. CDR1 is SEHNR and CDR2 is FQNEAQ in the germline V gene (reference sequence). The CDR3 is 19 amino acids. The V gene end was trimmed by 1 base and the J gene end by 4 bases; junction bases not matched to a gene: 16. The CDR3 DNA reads TGTGCCAGCAGCTTAGTTCCAGCTGTTGCGGGGGTGAAATACAATGAGCAGTTCTTC. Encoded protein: CASSLVPAVAGVKYNEQFF.

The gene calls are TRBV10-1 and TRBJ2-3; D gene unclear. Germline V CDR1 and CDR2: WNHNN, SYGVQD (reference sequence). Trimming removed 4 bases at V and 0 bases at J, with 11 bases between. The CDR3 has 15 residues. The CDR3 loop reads CASSGPGQSTDTQYF. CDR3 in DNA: TGCGCCAGCAGTGGCCCCGGGCAAAGCACAGATACGCAGTATTTT.

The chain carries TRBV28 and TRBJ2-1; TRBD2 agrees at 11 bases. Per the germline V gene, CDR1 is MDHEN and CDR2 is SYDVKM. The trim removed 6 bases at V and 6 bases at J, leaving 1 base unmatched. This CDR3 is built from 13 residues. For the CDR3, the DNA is TGTGCCAGCAGGACTAGCGGGATCAATGAGCAGTTCTTC. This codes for CASRTSGINEQFF.

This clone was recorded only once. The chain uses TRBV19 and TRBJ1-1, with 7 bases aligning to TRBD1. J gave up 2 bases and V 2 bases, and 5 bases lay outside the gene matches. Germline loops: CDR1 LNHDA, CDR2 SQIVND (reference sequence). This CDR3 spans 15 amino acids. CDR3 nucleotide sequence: TGTGCCAGTAGTATACGGACAGGCGTAAACACTGAAGCTTTCTTT. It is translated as CASSIRTGVNTEAFF.

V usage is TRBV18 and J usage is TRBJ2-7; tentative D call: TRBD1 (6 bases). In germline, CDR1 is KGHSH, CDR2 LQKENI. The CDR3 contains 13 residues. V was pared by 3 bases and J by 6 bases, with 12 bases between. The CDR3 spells CASSPQGPSEQYF. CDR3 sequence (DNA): TGTGCCAGCTCACCCCAGGGGCCCAGCGAGCAGTACTTC.

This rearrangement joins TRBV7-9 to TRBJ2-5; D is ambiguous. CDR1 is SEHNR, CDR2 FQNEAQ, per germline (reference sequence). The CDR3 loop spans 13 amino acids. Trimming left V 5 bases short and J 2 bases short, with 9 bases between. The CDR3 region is CASSPDNQETQYF. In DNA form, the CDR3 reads TGTGCCAGCAGCCCGGATAATCAAGAGACCCAGTACTTC.

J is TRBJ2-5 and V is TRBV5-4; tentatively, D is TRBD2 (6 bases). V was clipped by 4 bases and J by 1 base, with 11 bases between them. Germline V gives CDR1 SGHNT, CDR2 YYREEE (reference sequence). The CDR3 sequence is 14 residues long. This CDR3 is CASSTGTGQETQYF. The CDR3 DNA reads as TGTGCCAGCAGCACCGGGACTGGCCAAGAGACCCAGTACTTC.